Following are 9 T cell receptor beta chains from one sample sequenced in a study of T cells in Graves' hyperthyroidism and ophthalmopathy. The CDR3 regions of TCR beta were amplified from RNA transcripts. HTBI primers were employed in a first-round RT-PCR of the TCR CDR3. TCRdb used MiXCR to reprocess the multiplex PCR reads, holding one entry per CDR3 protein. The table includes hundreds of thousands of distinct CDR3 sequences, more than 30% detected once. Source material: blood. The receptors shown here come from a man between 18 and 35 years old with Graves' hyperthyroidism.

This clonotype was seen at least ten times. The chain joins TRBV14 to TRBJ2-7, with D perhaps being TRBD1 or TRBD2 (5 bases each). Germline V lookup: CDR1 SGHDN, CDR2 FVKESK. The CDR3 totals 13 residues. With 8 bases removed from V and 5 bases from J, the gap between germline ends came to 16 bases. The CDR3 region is CASRGQGVHEQYF. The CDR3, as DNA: TGTGCCAGCCGAGGGCAGGGCGTCCACGAGCAGTACTTC.

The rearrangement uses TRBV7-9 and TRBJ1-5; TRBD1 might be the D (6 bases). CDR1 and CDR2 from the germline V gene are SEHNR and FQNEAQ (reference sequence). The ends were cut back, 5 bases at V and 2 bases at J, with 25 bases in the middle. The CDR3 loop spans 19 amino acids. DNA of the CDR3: TGTGCCAGCAGCCCCCTCATGGCAGGGGAAGGGGGTGGCAATCAGCCCCAGCATTTT. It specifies CASSPLMAGEGGGNQPQHF.

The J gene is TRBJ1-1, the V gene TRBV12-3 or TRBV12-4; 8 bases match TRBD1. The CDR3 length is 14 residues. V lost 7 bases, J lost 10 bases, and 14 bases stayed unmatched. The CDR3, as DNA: TGTGCCAGCACCCTCGGGGGGACGACAGGGGTAGCTTTCTTT. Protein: CASTLGGTTGVAFF.

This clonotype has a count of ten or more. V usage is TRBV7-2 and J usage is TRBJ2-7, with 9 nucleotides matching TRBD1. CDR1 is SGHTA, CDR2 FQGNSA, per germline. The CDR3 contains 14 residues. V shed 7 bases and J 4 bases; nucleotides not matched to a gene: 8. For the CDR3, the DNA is TGTGCCAGCACCCTTCCGGGACAGGGATACGAGCAGTACTTC. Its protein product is CASTLPGQGYEQYF. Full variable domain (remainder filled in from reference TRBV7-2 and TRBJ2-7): GAGVSQSPSNKVTEKGKDVELRCDPISGHTALYWYRQSLGQGLEFLIYFQGNSAPDKSGLPSDRFSAERTGGSVSTLTIQRTQQEDSAVYLCASTLPGQGYEQYFGPGTRLTVT.

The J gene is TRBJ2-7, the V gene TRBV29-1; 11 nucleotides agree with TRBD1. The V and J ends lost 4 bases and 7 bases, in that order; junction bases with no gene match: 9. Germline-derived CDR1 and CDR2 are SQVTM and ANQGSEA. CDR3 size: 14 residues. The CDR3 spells CSVGGTGGPGEQYF. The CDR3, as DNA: TGCAGCGTTGGAGGGACAGGGGGGCCTGGTGAGCAGTACTTC.

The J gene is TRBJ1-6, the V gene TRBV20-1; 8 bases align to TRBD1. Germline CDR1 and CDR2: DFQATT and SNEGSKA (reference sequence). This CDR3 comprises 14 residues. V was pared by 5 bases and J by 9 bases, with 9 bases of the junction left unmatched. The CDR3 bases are TGCAGTGCTCCTACTGCAGGGGGCTCTTCACCCCTCCACTTT. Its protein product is CSAPTAGGSSPLHF.

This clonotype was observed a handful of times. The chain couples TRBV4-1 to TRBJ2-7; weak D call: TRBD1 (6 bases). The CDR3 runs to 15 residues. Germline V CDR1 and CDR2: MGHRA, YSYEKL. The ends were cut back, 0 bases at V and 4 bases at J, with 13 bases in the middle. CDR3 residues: CASSQDVQGWYEQYF. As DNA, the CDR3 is TGCGCCAGCAGCCAAGACGTCCAGGGGTGGTACGAGCAGTACTTC.

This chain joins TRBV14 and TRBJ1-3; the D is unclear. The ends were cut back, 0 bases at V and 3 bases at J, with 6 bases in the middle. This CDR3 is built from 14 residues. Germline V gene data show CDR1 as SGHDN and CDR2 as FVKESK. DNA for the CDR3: TGTGCCAGCAGCCAAGACGGGTTTGGAAACACCATATATTTT. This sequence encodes CASSQDGFGNTIYF.

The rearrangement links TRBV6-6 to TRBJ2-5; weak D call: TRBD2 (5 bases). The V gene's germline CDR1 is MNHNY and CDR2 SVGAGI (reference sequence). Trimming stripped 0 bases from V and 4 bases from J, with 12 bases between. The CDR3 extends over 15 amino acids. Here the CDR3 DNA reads TGTGCCAGCAGTTACTCGGGCGGGCGGGCAGAGACCCAGTACTTC. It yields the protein CASSYSGGRAETQYF.